The next 11 T cell receptor beta chains were all read from a single sample in a study of CD8 T cells in Susac syndrome. RNA was extracted with the RNeasy kit, and a quantity of roughly 0.5 to 1 ug was reverse transcribed using random hexamers. TCRdb re-called the immunoSEQ multiplex PCR reads through MiXCR, storing one row per CDR3 protein. The profile shows 100,000 or so distinct CDR3 sequences, 85% to 95% of them singletons. Sequencing was performed on CD8+ T cells from PBMCs. These receptors were taken from a human donor in good health.

The chain joins TRBV9 to TRBJ1-5; D gene unclear. CDR1 and CDR2 from the germline V gene are SGDLS and YYNGEE. V gave up 3 bases and J gave up 3 bases, with 13 bases separating them. CDR3 size: 15 residues. CDR3 sequence: CASSARGELNQPQHF. In DNA form, the CDR3 reads TGTGCCAGCAGCGCCCGTGGGGAGCTCAATCAGCCCCAGCATTTT.

V gene TRBV6-2 or TRBV6-3 combines with J gene TRBJ1-6; TRBD1 matches 8 bases. V dropped 9 bases and J dropped 7; count of bases not matched to a gene: 8. The CDR3 sequence is 14 residues long. CDR1 and CDR2 from the germline V gene are MNHEY and SVGEGT. Written as DNA, the CDR3 is TGTGCCAGTCAGTGGGACAGGAACAATTCACCCCTCCACTTT. Its protein is CASQWDRNNSPLHF.

The chain recombines TRBV28 with TRBJ1-3; D unresolved. CDR1 and CDR2 (germline): MDHEN, SYDVKM. There are 13 residues in the CDR3. V was cut by 7 bases and J by 8 bases, with 15 bases left in between. In DNA, the CDR3 is TGTGCCAGCACCCCTCGGGGTTTGCACACCATATATTTT. Residues: CASTPRGLHTIYF. Complete variable domain (other parts from reference TRBV28 and TRBJ1-3): DVKVTQSSRYLVKRTGEKVFLECVQDMDHENMFWYRQDPGLGLRLIYFSYDVKMKEKGDIPEGYSVSREKKERFSLILESASTNQTSMYLCASTPRGLHTIYFGEGSWLTVV.

The genes are TRBV29-1 and TRBJ2-1, with 11 bases identical to TRBD2. CDR3 length equals 18 residues. The V segment lost 3 bases and the J segment 4 bases; nucleotides outside the gene matches: 14. In germline, CDR1 is SQVTM, CDR2 ANQGSEA. The CDR3 region has the DNA TGCAGCGTTGAGGCTAGCGGGAGGAATCCGTGGCGGTACAATGAGCAGTTCTTC. Protein product: CSVEASGRNPWRYNEQFF.

This sequence joins TRBV7-9 and TRBJ1-2; D remains ambiguous. Trimming stripped 3 bases from V and 8 bases from J, with 10 bases between. Germline V lookup: CDR1 SEHNR, CDR2 FQNEAQ (reference sequence). The CDR3 loop spans 12 amino acids. The CDR3 is CASSFDLPGYTF. CDR3 nucleotide sequence: TGTGCCAGCAGCTTCGACTTACCCGGCTACACCTTC.

This clonotype was found once. The chain couples TRBV16 to TRBJ1-2, with a weak D call TRBD1 (6 bases). Trimming removed 0 bases at V and 0 bases at J, with 14 bases between. Germline V gives CDR1 KGHSY, CDR2 FQNENV. The CDR3 covers 17 residues. Written as DNA, the CDR3 is TGTGCCAGCAGCCAATCCCTAGGGGGTTCGACTAACTATGGCTACACCTTC. Residues: CASSQSLGGSTNYGYTF.

This clonotype was seen a handful of times. V usage is TRBV4-3 and J usage is TRBJ2-7, with D perhaps matching TRBD1 (6 bases). CDR1 is LGHNA and CDR2 is YSLEER in the germline V gene. The CDR3 spans 15 residues. Trimming removed 0 bases from V and 3 bases from J, with 12 bases in between. The CDR3 spells CASSQDYTGSYEQYF. CDR3 DNA sequence: TGCGCCAGCAGCCAAGATTATACAGGGAGCTACGAGCAGTACTTC.

This sequence joins TRBV5-5 and TRBJ2-1; the D is unclear. Germline CDR1 reads SGHKS; CDR2 reads YYEKEE (reference sequence). With 2 bases removed from V and 4 bases from J, the gap between germline ends came to 13 bases. CDR3 size: 15 residues. CDR3 in DNA: TGTGCCAGCAGCTTCCTGGCAGGAGCGTACAATGAGCAGTTCTTC. This gives the protein CASSFLAGAYNEQFF. Drawing the rest from reference TRBV5-5 and TRBJ2-1, the complete variable domain is DAGVTQSPTHLIKTRGQQVTLRCSPISGHKSVSWYQQVLGQGPQFIFQYYEKEERGRGNFPDRFSARQFPNYSSELNVNALLLGDSALYLCASSFLAGAYNEQFFGPGTRLTVL.

The CDR3 loop reads CASSLAIGYEQYF. The CDR3 DNA reads as TGCGCCAGCAGCTTGGCCATTGGTTACGAGCAGTACTTC. V is TRBV5-1 and J is TRBJ2-7; no definite D call. Germline V CDR1 and CDR2: SGHRS, YFSETQ. The CDR3 covers 13 residues. Between the trimmed V and J ends, which lost 0 bases and 4 bases, there was a span of 8 bases.

The rearrangement joins TRBV7-9 to TRBJ1-5; TRBD1 might be the D (5 bases). The CDR3 covers 15 residues. The ends were cut back, 1 base at V and 7 bases at J, with 14 bases in the middle. Germline V lookup: CDR1 SEHNR, CDR2 FQNEAQ (reference sequence). DNA of the CDR3: TGTGCCAGCAGCTTAGATTCACAGGCTGGGCAGCCCCAGCATTTT. It translates to CASSLDSQAGQPQHF. Full variable domain (missing parts from reference TRBV7-9 and TRBJ1-5): DTGVSQNPRHKITKRGQNVTFRCDPISEHNRLYWYRQTLGQGPEFLTYFQNEAQLEKSRLLSDRFSAERPKGSFSTLEIQRTEQGDSAMYLCASSLDSQAGQPQHFGDGTRLSIL.

This rearrangement joins TRBV30 to TRBJ2-7; 7 bases are a match to TRBD1. CDR3 length: 13 amino acids. The germline V gene encodes CDR1 GTSNPN and CDR2 SVGIG (reference sequence). V shed 5 bases, J shed 3 bases, and the junction held 7 bases outside the gene matches. CDR3 bases: TGTGCCTGGTCGCCAGGGGGTTTCTACGAGCAGTACTTC. Translation gives CAWSPGGFYEQYF.